This T cell receptor beta chain is from a study of blood T cell repertoires in COVID-19. In the study overall: Acute-phase and convalescent COVID-19 samples originated in the United States, Italy and Spain.

Participant ages covered roughly 18 to 89 years across around 22 US areas. Membership in each cohort depended on participant-reported clinical history. In the study's own analysis: Reference gene primer amplification in the assay estimated nucleated cell counts. Clones were sequenced by immunoSEQ multiplex PCR, and TCRdb holds only the in-frame ones, with some missing. V and J calls and clone size are given by that table; D and trimming were obtained from the DNA. The data show roughly 250,000 clones, 88% seen once. The CDR3 runs 19 residues. Trimming took 2 bases from V and 5 from J; bases not matched to a gene: 16. Germline V gene sequence: CDR1 PRHDT, CDR2 FYEKMQ (reference sequence).

V gene TRBV13 combines with J gene TRBJ2-2, with 8 bases matching TRBD1. This sequence originates from a woman aged 40 to 55 with acute COVID-19. The sample comprised PBMCs or T cells enriched from blood (not recorded which). In DNA, the CDR3 is TGTGCCAGCAGCTTAATCCCCCGATTGGCAGGGGGCGGTACCGGGGAGCTGTTTTTT. Protein product: CASSLIPRLAGGGTGELFF.